This T cell receptor beta chain came from a study of cytomegalovirus exposure and HLA in healthy donors. Study conclusions and caveats: Most of the TCR beta V segments (in an earlier analysis) were productive either about 90% or about 30% of the time. By a later analysis, the bulk of CMV-associated TCR beta chains appeared HLA-restricted. The classifier was said to identify cytomegalovirus status with high specificity and sensitivity. A likely sequencing artifact accounted for one observed cluster of highly shared sequence variants.

As for this clone: The target antigen is unknown.

Both 60 Vbeta primers and 13 Jbeta primers went into the PCR. Produced via immunoSEQ multiplex PCR; TCRdb's table is partial and in-frame only. The sample records around 150,000 clones, about 80% being singletons. Germline V gives CDR1 LNHNV, CDR2 YYDKDF (reference sequence). J was trimmed by 0 bases and V by 0 bases; bases with no gene match: 5. This CDR3 has 17 amino acids. Sequencing was done on a sample of PBMCs. This receptor was identified in a woman aged 40 to 50 in good health and CMV-seronegative. The chain joins TRBV15 to TRBJ2-1, with TRBD2 identical over 7 bases. The CDR3 DNA reads TGTGCCACCAGCAGAGATCTAGCGGAAAGCTCCTACAATGAGCAGTTCTTC. It is translated as CATSRDLAESSYNEQFF.